The sequence of this T cell receptor (delta chain) was determined in a study of gamma-delta T cells after stem cell transplantation. The table lists this clone with a few counts. Translating this DNA gives a protein that differs at residue 7 from the TCRdb one, which belongs to a much larger clone; a read error is likely, and the protein shown is this translation. TCRdb processed the RT-PCR reads again with the CATT caller. Of around 2,000 delta-chain clones listed, around 3.1% are singletons. Material for sequencing was gamma-delta T cells. The TCR comes from a human donor. It is not recorded whose cells these are; they may come from a transplant donor.

The CDR3 reads CACDTVQALGDTDKLIF. CDR3 DNA sequence: TGTGCCTGTGACACCGTCCAAGCTCTGGGGGACACCGATAAACTCATCTTT. The V gene is TRDV2, the J gene TRDJ1, with 7 bases aligning to TRDD3. Germline CDR1 is GEAIGNYY and CDR2 is EKD. The V and J ends lost 0 bases and 0 bases, in that order; junction bases with no gene match: 9. The CDR3 covers 17 residues.